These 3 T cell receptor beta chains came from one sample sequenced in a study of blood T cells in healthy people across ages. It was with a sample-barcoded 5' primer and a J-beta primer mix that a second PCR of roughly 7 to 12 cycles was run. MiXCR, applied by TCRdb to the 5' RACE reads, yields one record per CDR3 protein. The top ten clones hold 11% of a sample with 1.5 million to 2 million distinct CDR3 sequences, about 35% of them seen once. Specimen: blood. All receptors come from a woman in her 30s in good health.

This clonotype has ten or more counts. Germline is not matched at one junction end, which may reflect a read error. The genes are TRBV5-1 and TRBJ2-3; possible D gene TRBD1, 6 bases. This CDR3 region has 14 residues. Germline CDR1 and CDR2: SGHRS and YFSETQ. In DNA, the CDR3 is TGTGCCAGCAGCTTAGGGCAGGGGTTAGATACGCAGTATTTT. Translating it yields CASSLGQGLDTQYF.

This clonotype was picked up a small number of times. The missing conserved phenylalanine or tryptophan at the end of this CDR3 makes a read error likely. CDR3 protein: CASSPSMGTEAFC. CDR3 in DNA: TGTGCCAGCAGCCCTTCAATGGGCACTGAAGCTTTCTGT. The chain employs TRBV3-1 and TRBJ1-1; the D is unclear. The CDR3 spans 13 residues. Germline-derived CDR1 and CDR2 are LGHDT and YNNKEL (reference sequence). Deletions cut 4 bases from V and 4 bases from J, with 10 bases between.

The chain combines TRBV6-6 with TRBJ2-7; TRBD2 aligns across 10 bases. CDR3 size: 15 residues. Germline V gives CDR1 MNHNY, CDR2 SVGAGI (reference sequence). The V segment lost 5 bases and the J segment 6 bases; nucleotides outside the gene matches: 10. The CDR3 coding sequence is TGTGCCAGCAGTACTTACGTCGAGCGGGGGGGCGAGCAGTACTTC. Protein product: CASSTYVERGGEQYF.